Sequencing of this TCR beta chain was carried out in a study of beta chain features in type 1 diabetes. Study-level points and caveats: Individuals with type 1 diabetes displayed fewer insertions and more deletions at VDJ junctions.

What was sequenced were expressed TCRB transcripts, since all of the isolated RNA had been reverse transcribed. The protocol was immunoSEQ multiplex PCR, while the TCRdb copy is restricted to in-frame clones and leaves out a portion. The sample has hundreds of thousands of clones; approximately 28% are singletons. A CD45RO/CCR7/CD25/CD127/CD95/CD27 panel sorted naive, central memory, regulatory and stem cell-like memory CD4+ cells. The purity of all sorted populations exceeded 98%. On this clone: Its cognate antigen is unknown.

Material for sequencing was naive CD4+ T cells from blood. This receptor was identified in a man younger than 35 in good health.

As DNA, the CDR3 is TGCAGCGGTGGAATGGGGGCCGAGACCCAGTACTTC. Translation gives CSGGMGAETQYF. The chain uses TRBV29-1 and TRBJ2-5, with a possible D match to TRBD1 (6 bases). Germline-derived CDR1 and CDR2 are SQVTM and ANQGSEA. The CDR3 length is 12 residues. V lost 7 bases to trimming and J lost 5 bases, with 14 bases between them.